Listed below are T cell receptor beta chains from one sample, sequenced in a study of long-term antiretroviral therapy in people with HIV. TCRdb keeps only in-frame clones here, not all; method: immunoSEQ multiplex PCR. The data contain around 20,000 clones, 79% of them singletons. Sample: unsorted PBMCs, taken at the start of antiretroviral therapy, before treatment. These receptors originate from a man younger than 35 with HIV. The CDR3 runs from the conserved cysteine through the conserved F or W. The D gene is left open where the match is weak. Clone sizes are given selectively: once, few, many, or a class where the clone is expanded.

CDR3nt,CDR3aa,len,j_gene,d_gene,v_gene,abundance
TGTGCCAGCAGTCTCGAACAGGGGTTGAACACTGAAGCTTTCTTT,CASSLEQGLNTEAFF,15,TRBJ1-1,TRBD1,TRBV6-5,-
TGCGCCAGCAATTGGGGAGCGAACACTGAAGCTTTCTTT,CASNWGANTEAFF,13,TRBJ1-1,-,TRBV5-1,medium-sized
TGTGCCAGCAGCGCTTGCCGAAAGACCTATGGCTACACCTTC,CASSACRKTYGYTF,14,TRBJ1-2,-,TRBV7-7,-
TGTGCCAGCAGCTTGGGGTCAGAGGGTGAGCAGTTCTTC,CASSLGSEGEQFF,13,TRBJ2-1,-,TRBV5-4,-
TGTGCCAGCAGTGAGCTTCCCTCTGCTTCCCTAGGATCCCAAGAGACCCAGTACTTC,CASSELPSASLGSQETQYF,19,TRBJ2-5,-,TRBV6-1,-
TGTGCCAGCAGCGACCATGGACAGGGCTTTCCTGAAGCTTTCTTT,CASSDHGQGFPEAFF,15,TRBJ1-1,TRBD1,TRBV5-8,-
TGTGCCAGCAGAGCGGGACTAGCGGGAAGCGAGCAGTACTTC,CASRAGLAGSEQYF,14,TRBJ2-7,TRBD2,TRBV6-5,few
TGTGCCAGCTCGGCCCAAGGAAATAACGCTGAAGCTTTCTTT,CASSAQGNNAEAFF,14,TRBJ1-1,-,TRBV18,-
TGCGCCAGCAGCTTCGAATCGACGGGACTAGCGGCCCTACTCACCTACAATGAGCAGTTCTTC,CASSFESTGLAALLTYNEQFF,21,TRBJ2-1,TRBD2,TRBV5-1,-
TGTGCCAGCAGTAAACTTGAGGGGGCAGGCCACGAGCAGTACTTC,CASSKLEGAGHEQYF,15,TRBJ2-7,TRBD1,TRBV28,once
TGCGCCAGCAGCTTGGACGGCTTCTCCTCTGAGCAGTACTTC,CASSLDGFSSEQYF,14,TRBJ2-7,-,TRBV5-1,once
TGTGCCAGCAGCGTAGCGTGGCAGGGATACGAGCAGTACTTC,CASSVAWQGYEQYF,14,TRBJ2-7,-,TRBV9,few
TGTGCCAGCAGTGAACAGGGAGAGCTGTTTTTT,CASSEQGELFF,11,TRBJ2-2,-,TRBV2,-
TGTGCCAGCAGTACTAGCGGGAGTTCCTACGAGCAGTACTTC,CASSTSGSSYEQYF,14,TRBJ2-7,TRBD2,TRBV27,few
TGTGCCAGCAGGCCGGGGGCAGAGTACAGTTACGAGCAGTACTTC,CASRPGAEYSYEQYF,15,TRBJ2-7,-,TRBV28,-
TGTGCCAGGCTGACTACGCGGGTCACAGATACGCAGTATTTT,CARLTTRVTDTQYF,14,TRBJ2-3,-,TRBV2,-
TGTGCCAGCAGCCAAGATGGGACTAGCTCCTACAATGAGCAGTTCTTC,CASSQDGTSSYNEQFF,16,TRBJ2-1,TRBD2,TRBV4-2,-
TGCGCCAGCAGCAGATGGTGGACAGGGGAAGCCTACGAGCAGTACTTC,CASSRWWTGEAYEQYF,16,TRBJ2-7,TRBD1,TRBV5-1,-
TGCGCCAGCAGCCAAGGTATCGCGGGAGGGTCAGAGACCCAGTACTTC,CASSQGIAGGSETQYF,16,TRBJ2-5,TRBD2,TRBV4-3,-
TGTGCCAGCAGCTTTTCGAGCAATCAGCCCCAGCATTTT,CASSFSSNQPQHF,13,TRBJ1-5,-,TRBV5-8,-
TGTGCCAGCAGTTTACTGACAGGGGGGTACGAGCAGTACTTC,CASSLLTGGYEQYF,14,TRBJ2-7,TRBD1,TRBV28,-
TGTGCCAGCAGCGGTGACAGGGGGCATGAGCAGTTCTTC,CASSGDRGHEQFF,13,TRBJ2-1,TRBD1,TRBV7-9,-
TGTGCCAGCAGTCACAACGGCTACGAGCAGTACTTC,CASSHNGYEQYF,12,TRBJ2-7,-,TRBV25-1,few
TGTGCCACCAGCAGAAACAGGGGTGAAAAACTGTTTTTT,CATSRNRGEKLFF,13,TRBJ1-4,TRBD1,TRBV15,-
TGCGCCAGCAGTGGCGGGACAGCTCCTTACGAGCAGTACTTC,CASSGGTAPYEQYF,14,TRBJ2-7,-,TRBV10-1,-
TGTGCCAGCAGTTCTCTAGGGGGCAATACGCAGTATTTT,CASSSLGGNTQYF,13,TRBJ2-3,TRBD1,TRBV27,few
TGTGCCAGCACTTCAGGGACTTACTACGGTGAGACCCAGTACTTC,CASTSGTYYGETQYF,15,TRBJ2-5,-,TRBV2,-
TGTGCCAGTCGGTGGGACAAACCGAACACCGGGGAGCTGTTTTTT,CASRWDKPNTGELFF,15,TRBJ2-2,-,TRBV19,few
TGTGCCAGCAGTGACTGGGGCGGGAATGAGCAGTTCTTC,CASSDWGGNEQFF,13,TRBJ2-1,-,TRBV6-1,once
TGTGCCAGCAGTTCCCCCGGGAGAGGTGGGGCCAACGTCCTGACTTTC,CASSSPGRGGANVLTF,16,TRBJ2-6,-,TRBV28,-
TGTGCCAGCCAGGGGGTAAGCAATCAGCCCCAGCATTTT,CASQGVSNQPQHF,13,TRBJ1-5,TRBD1,TRBV19,-
TGTGCCAGTAGTATAAATCTCCGGGCAGGGGGCGGTACTGGGGCCAACGTCCTGACTTTC,CASSINLRAGGGTGANVLTF,20,TRBJ2-6,TRBD1,TRBV19,-
TGTGCCAGCAGCTTAGTTGGGCAACTTAACACTGAAGCTTTCTTT,CASSLVGQLNTEAFF,15,TRBJ1-1,-,TRBV7-8,-
TGTGCCAGCAGTGCCCTAGGGGGTCAAAAATACGAGCAGTACTTC,CASSALGGQKYEQYF,15,TRBJ2-7,-,TRBV6-1,-
TGCAGCGTTGGAACGAACACTGAAGCTTTCTTT,CSVGTNTEAFF,11,TRBJ1-1,-,TRBV29-1,-
TGTGCCAGTTCCCTTGCGGGGGAGAACACTGAAGCTTTCTTT,CASSLAGENTEAFF,14,TRBJ1-1,-,TRBV19,-
TGTGCCAGTAGGGGGCCAGGAGGACACGAGCAGTACTTC,CASRGPGGHEQYF,13,TRBJ2-7,-,TRBV19,-
TGTGCCAGCAGCGAACAGGGGGCAGGCAATCAGCCCCAGCATTTT,CASSEQGAGNQPQHF,15,TRBJ1-5,TRBD1,TRBV5-6,-
TGTGCCAGCAGCTTAGTCGGGGTGAACACTGAAGCTTTCTTT,CASSLVGVNTEAFF,14,TRBJ1-1,-,TRBV7-2,few